Below, 18 T cell receptor beta chains from the same sample are listed, as sequenced in a study of T cell responses to AZD1222 COVID-19 vaccine. The method was immunoSEQ multiplex PCR; TCRdb's version includes in-frame clones alone and lacks a portion of them. The repertoire holds some 66,000 clones, about 89% seen once, with under 30% in the top ten. Sample: peripheral blood, taken 28 days after the second AZD1222 dose. These TCRs come from an adult who received the AZD1222 COVID-19 vaccine.

This sequence joins TRBV27 and TRBJ2-5, with D possibly being TRBD1 or TRBD2 (5 bases each). CDR1 and CDR2 from the germline V gene are MNHEY and SMNVEV (reference sequence). This CDR3 spans 14 amino acids. V gave up 6 bases and J gave up 5 bases, with 16 bases separating them. The CDR3 nucleotides are TGTGCCAGCAGCCAAGACCTAGCAGGGGAGACCCAGTACTTC. Encoded protein: CASSQDLAGETQYF.

V usage is TRBV6-5 and J usage is TRBJ1-6, with unresolved D. V was trimmed by 7 bases and J by 7 bases, leaving 14 bases between them. CDR1 and CDR2 from the germline V gene are MNHEY and SVGAGI. This CDR3 region has 14 residues. CDR3 in amino acids: CASTLTSGNSPLHF. CDR3 coding DNA: TGTGCCAGCACCCTAACTTCGGGCAATTCACCCCTCCACTTT.

The chain carries TRBV15 and TRBJ1-2; D is unresolved. This CDR3 contains 13 residues. V lost 0 bases and J lost 6, with 8 bases in between. From germline, CDR1 is LNHNV and CDR2 YYDKDF (reference sequence). Here the CDR3 reads CATSRDVWDGYTF. DNA for the CDR3: TGTGCCACCAGCAGAGATGTTTGGGATGGCTACACCTTC. The full variable domain, rest sourced from reference TRBV15 and TRBJ1-2, is DAMVIQNPRYQVTQFGKPVTLSCSQTLNHNVMYWYQQKSSQAPKLLFHYYDKDFNNEADTPDNFQSRRPNTSFCFLDIRSPGLGDTAMYLCATSRDVWDGYTFGSGTRLTVV.

Note on this clone: This CDR3 is also generated by other DNA sequences in the sample. The chain carries TRBV7-3 and TRBJ2-6; D gene ambiguous. This CDR3 contains 13 residues. Trimming took 0 bases from V and 4 from J, leaving 1 base between them. In germline, CDR1 is SGHTA, CDR2 FQGTGA. CDR3 bases: TGTGCCAGCAGCTTAACCGGGGCCAACGTCCTGACTTTC. Protein sequence: CASSLTGANVLTF.

The chain has TRBV6-6 and TRBJ1-2; a possible D gene is TRBD1 (5 bases). This CDR3 is 14 amino acids long. CDR1 and CDR2 from the germline V gene are MNHNY and SVGAGI (reference sequence). The ends were cut back, 0 bases at V and 8 bases at J, with 13 bases in the middle. CDR3 protein: CASSYSVKDKGYTF. The CDR3 nucleotides read TGTGCCAGCAGTTACTCCGTTAAGGACAAGGGCTACACCTTC.

The rearrangement links TRBV5-5 to TRBJ1-2; a possible D gene is TRBD1 (6 bases). This CDR3 region has 13 residues. V shed 5 bases and J shed 4 bases, with 12 bases lying between them. The germline V gene has CDR1 SGHKS and CDR2 YYEKEE (reference sequence). The CDR3 nucleotides are TGTGCCAGCAGTTATACAGGGATCTATGGCTACACCTTC. Protein: CASSYTGIYGYTF.

The chain is built from TRBV15 and TRBJ1-5; TRBD1 aligns across 9 bases. The V gene's germline CDR1 is LNHNV and CDR2 YYDKDF (reference sequence). Losses at the gene ends were 8 bases for V and 5 bases for J; bases not matched to a gene: 10. CDR3 length: 15 residues. The DNA for the CDR3 is TGTGCCACCCAAGGCTGGGACAGGGAAGATCAGCCCCAGCATTTT. Its protein product is CATQGWDREDQPQHF.

This clone was observed a single time. V is TRBV6-2 or TRBV6-3 and J is TRBJ2-7; D might be TRBD2 (5 bases). The CDR3 is made up of 14 amino acids. CDR1 and CDR2 from the germline V gene are MNHEY and SVGEGT. The ends were cut back, 4 bases at V and 0 bases at J, with 10 bases in the middle. DNA for the CDR3: TGTGCCAGCAGTTGGGTAGGGAGCTCCTACGAGCAGTACTTC. Protein sequence: CASSWVGSSYEQYF.

V usage is TRBV23-1 and J usage is TRBJ1-5, with D maybe TRBD1 (6 bases). TRBV23-1 is treated as an ORF (open reading frame) with a function not yet certain. Trimming removed 0 bases from V and 6 bases from J, with 15 bases in between. The CDR3 is made up of 16 amino acids. Here the CDR3 reads CASSQSETGKGQPQHF. The CDR3 DNA is TGCGCCAGCAGTCAATCGGAAACAGGGAAGGGTCAGCCCCAGCATTTT.

DNA of the CDR3: TGTGCCAGCAGCTTAGCTCTCGTGGCAGTTTATGGCTACACCTTC. This codes for CASSLALVAVYGYTF. V gene TRBV7-2 combines with J gene TRBJ1-2; no firm D call. Trimming left V 0 bases short and J 5 bases short, with 13 bases between. The CDR3 sequence is 15 residues long. Germline assignment: CDR1 SGHTA and CDR2 FQGNSA.

This rearrangement joins TRBV11-3 to TRBJ2-7; TRBD1 matches 9 bases. The germline gives CDR1 SGHNT, CDR2 YENEEA. V was pared by 5 bases and J by 6 bases, with 14 bases of the junction left unmatched. The CDR3 has 16 amino acids. The CDR3 reads CASSPRSGTGKGEQYF. Here the CDR3 DNA reads TGTGCCAGCAGCCCGCGTTCTGGGACAGGGAAAGGCGAGCAGTACTTC.

The chain uses TRBV5-1 and TRBJ2-3; 14 positions match TRBD2. The CDR3 loop spans 17 amino acids. The ends lost 5 bases at V and 4 bases at J; junction bases unmatched: 9. Germline V CDR1 and CDR2: SGHRS, YFSETQ. CDR3 nucleotides: TGCGCCAGCAGTCCTCCGGGGACTAGCGGGAGCTCAGATACGCAGTATTTT. This gives the protein CASSPPGTSGSSDTQYF.

The CDR3 here is CASSQETPSYPVAKNIQYF. The CDR3 DNA reads as TGTGCCAGCAGCCAAGAAACGCCTTCCTACCCCGTAGCCAAAAACATTCAGTACTTC. The rearrangement links TRBV4-2 to TRBJ2-4; unclear D gene. The CDR3 extends over 19 amino acids. Trimming took off 0 bases at V and 0 bases at J, with 18 bases between the two ends. Germline V gene data show CDR1 as LGHNA and CDR2 as YNFKEQ.

The chain combines TRBV3-1 (or the pseudogene TRBV3-2) with TRBJ1-1; 10 positions agree with TRBD1. V gave up 1 base and J gave up 5 bases; unmatched junction bases: 4. The germline CDR1 and CDR2 sequences are LGHDT and YNNKEL (reference sequence). This CDR3 is built from 15 residues. CDR3 amino acids: CASSQGDRGWTEAFF. The CDR3 DNA reads TGTGCCAGCAGCCAAGGGGACAGGGGATGGACTGAAGCTTTCTTT.

Of note for this clone: Relative to the germline gene, one junction end is altered; a read error may explain this. The chain uses TRBV7-8 and TRBJ2-4; D perhaps matches TRBD1 (5 bases). CDR3 size: 11 residues. Germline V gene data show CDR1 as SGHVS and CDR2 as FQNEAQ. The CDR3 is CASSSTRALNF. CDR3 coding DNA: TGTGCCAGCAGCTCCACCAGGGCGCTAAATTTC.

The chain recombines TRBV6-5 with TRBJ1-2; TRBD1 might be the D (5 bases). V was pared by 5 bases and J by 6 bases, with 16 bases between. CDR3 length: 14 residues. Germline V lookup: CDR1 MNHEY, CDR2 SVGAGI. CDR3 sequence (DNA): TGTGCCAGCAGTCAGCCATCTACAGGCGATGGCTACACCTTC. Protein: CASSQPSTGDGYTF.

This chain joins TRBV5-1 and TRBJ2-3; 9 nucleotides match TRBD1. The trim removed 4 bases at V and 2 bases at J, leaving 8 bases unmatched. The CDR3 has 16 residues. Germline V gene data show CDR1 as SGHRS and CDR2 as YFSETQ. DNA for the CDR3: TGCGCCAGCAGCGCTATGGGGACAGGGACCACAGATACGCAGTATTTT. It specifies CASSAMGTGTTDTQYF. Combining the CDR3 with reference TRBV5-1 and TRBJ2-3 gives the whole variable domain KAGVTQTPRYLIKTRGQQVTLSCSPISGHRSVSWYQQTPGQGLQFLFEYFSETQRNKGNFPGRFSGRQFSNSRSEMNVSTLELGDSALYLCASSAMGTGTTDTQYFGPGTRLTVL.

This clone was counted a single time. This sequence joins TRBV3-1 (or the pseudogene TRBV3-2) and TRBJ2-1; TRBD2 matches at 14 bases. CDR1 is LGHDT and CDR2 is YNNKEL in the germline V gene (reference sequence). The CDR3 contains 18 residues. J lost 8 bases, V lost 0 bases, and 9 bases had no gene match. CDR3 loop: CASSQERGTSGSLDEQFF. DNA of the CDR3: TGTGCCAGCAGCCAAGAAAGGGGGACTAGCGGGAGCTTGGATGAGCAGTTCTTC.